This entry describes one T cell receptor beta chain. The data originate from a study of blood T cell repertoires in COVID-19. At the level of the study: Collection of acute and convalescent COVID-19 samples took place in the United States, Italy and Spain.

Authors' processing steps: Using reference gene primer amplification, nucleated cell counts were estimated. Sequencing used immunoSEQ multiplex PCR; TCRdb keeps in-frame clones, though not all of them. Clone size and V and J calls were adopted from that table, with D and trimming inferred from the DNA. This table holds approximately 260,000 clones, about nine tenths found once. The CDR3 is made up of 19 amino acids. After removal of 0 bases from V and 3 bases from J, the junction contained 12 bases not matched to a gene. Germline CDR1 reads SGHRS; CDR2 reads YFSETQ. This sequence joins TRBV5-1 and TRBJ1-3; TRBD1 aligns across 10 bases. The clonotype was recovered from a man between 60 and 75 years old who had recovered from COVID-19. Sequences were obtained from peripheral blood. Here the CDR3 reads CASSLELGQGGLGGNTIYF. In DNA, the CDR3 is TGCGCCAGCAGCTTGGAGCTAGGACAGGGGGGCCTCGGTGGAAACACCATATATTTT.